This passage covers 23 T cell receptor beta chains from one sample sequenced in a study of immune cell composition in non-small cell lung cancer. The normal lung sample lay at least 3 cm, and maximally far, from the tumour. The repertoire was sequenced with immunoSEQ multiplex PCR; TCRdb's copy has only in-frame clones and lacks some. The sample includes 3,000 to 4,000 clones, around 69% of them seen just once. The sequenced material came from non-adjacent lung tissue. These TCRs come from a human donor with non-small cell lung cancer.

This chain joins TRBV6-1 and TRBJ1-5, with 7 bases aligning to TRBD1. This CDR3 spans 18 amino acids. V lost 1 base and J lost 5; bases outside the gene matches: 14. From germline, CDR1 is MNHNS and CDR2 SASEGT. The CDR3 coding sequence is TGTGCCAGCAGTGAAGATGGTCGGGTGGGACAGAATTATCAGCCCCAGCATTTT. As protein: CASSEDGRVGQNYQPQHF.

The chain links TRBV7-2 to TRBJ1-1; the match to TRBD1 covers 12 bases. The CDR3 is 14 amino acids. Losses at the gene ends were 3 bases for V and 10 bases for J; bases not matched to a gene: 6. Germline values: CDR1 SGHTA, CDR2 FQGNSA. The CDR3 sequence is CASSFRDRGRRAFF. CDR3 coding DNA: TGTGCCAGCAGCTTCCGGGACAGGGGGCGCAGAGCTTTCTTT.

The table lists this clone with a count of one. CDR3 region: CASSSLSHQETQYF. The CDR3, as DNA: TGTGCCAGCAGCTCCCTATCCCACCAAGAGACCCAGTACTTC. The rearrangement joins TRBV13 to TRBJ2-5; D not resolved. In germline, CDR1 is PRHDT, CDR2 FYEKMQ (reference sequence). This CDR3 is 14 amino acids long. Trimming pared 4 bases from V and 0 bases from J, leaving 9 bases between.

The CDR3 DNA reads as TGTGCCAGCAGCTTAGACAAGAGCTCCTACAATGAGCAGTTCTTC. Residues: CASSLDKSSYNEQFF. The V and J genes are TRBV11-2 and TRBJ2-1, with D unclear. The CDR3 contains 15 residues. CDR1 is SGHAT and CDR2 is FQNNGV in the germline V gene. The germline V and J ends were trimmed by 0 bases and 0 bases, with 6 bases remaining between them.

The gene calls are TRBV7-2 and TRBJ2-5; TRBD2 matches 14 bases. Germline CDR1 SGHTA, CDR2 FQGNSA. J lost 1 base, V lost 5 bases, and 6 bases had no gene match. This CDR3 is built from 17 residues. The CDR3 DNA reads as TGTGCCAGCAGCATCGGACTAGCGGGGGGCCCCCAAGAGACCCAGTACTTC. Protein product: CASSIGLAGGPQETQYF.

This clone was observed a handful of times. The chain is built from TRBV19 and TRBJ1-1; no firm D call. CDR1 LNHDA and CDR2 SQIVND come from the germline V gene (reference sequence). This CDR3 is built from 13 residues. V lost 5 bases and J 1 base, leaving 8 bases between the germline ends. The CDR3 DNA reads as TGTGCCAGTAGTTTCAACAGGAACACTGAAGCTTTCTTT. Translated: CASSFNRNTEAFF.

This clone was picked up a small number of times. The rearrangement links TRBV5-1 to TRBJ2-1; 10 nucleotides match TRBD2. Trimming removed 3 bases from V and 5 bases from J; junction bases left unmatched: 5. Germline V lookup: CDR1 SGHRS, CDR2 YFSETQ. This CDR3 is 15 amino acids long. The CDR3 here is CASSWGTSDNNEQFF. Written as DNA, the CDR3 is TGCGCCAGCAGCTGGGGGACTAGCGATAACAATGAGCAGTTCTTC.

DNA for the CDR3: TGTGCCACCAGCAGTGCTACCGGGACTAGCGGTGACAATGAGCAGTTCTTC. This codes for CATSSATGTSGDNEQFF. This chain joins TRBV15 and TRBJ2-1; 11 bases are shared with TRBD2. CDR3 length equals 17 residues. CDR1 is LNHNV, CDR2 YYDKDF, per germline (reference sequence). Unmatched junction bases numbered 9, after V lost 3 bases and J lost 5 bases.

V and J are TRBV5-6 and TRBJ1-1, with no clear D. From germline, CDR1 is SGHDT and CDR2 YYEEEE. Trimming pared 2 bases from V and 4 bases from J, leaving 9 bases between. This CDR3 is built from 13 residues. The CDR3 loop is CASSFQTGTEAFF. Written as DNA, the CDR3 is TGTGCCAGCAGCTTTCAGACGGGCACTGAAGCTTTCTTT.

The chain uses TRBV9 and TRBJ2-1; 9 nucleotides align to TRBD2. The CDR3 consists of 15 residues. CDR1 is SGDLS, CDR2 YYNGEE, per germline. The V and J ends lost 5 bases and 0 bases, in that order; junction bases with no gene match: 3. For the CDR3, the DNA is TGTGCCAGCAGTATTAGCGGGAGCTCCTACAATGAGCAGTTCTTC. Its translation is CASSISGSSYNEQFF.

This chain connects TRBV7-2 to TRBJ2-1; D unresolved. V lost 1 base to trimming and J lost 8 bases, with 12 bases between them. The CDR3 loop spans 14 amino acids. Germline assignment: CDR1 SGHTA and CDR2 FQGNSA. DNA of the CDR3: TGTGCCAGCAGCTTAGATGGCCCCCTGGATGAGCAGTTCTTC. Its protein product is CASSLDGPLDEQFF.

There are a few counts of this clone. The CDR3 spells CASSLAQGPNYGYTF. CDR3 sequence (DNA): TGTGCCAGCAGCTTAGCACAGGGGCCTAACTATGGCTACACCTTC. This rearrangement joins TRBV11-1 to TRBJ1-2; TRBD1 aligns across 7 bases. Germline V lookup: CDR1 SGHAT, CDR2 FQDESV (reference sequence). CDR3 length: 15 residues. J gave up 0 bases and V 0 bases, and 1 base lay outside the gene matches.

This clone was recorded only once. The chain's CDR3 is CASSIGAGIPSGNTIYF. As DNA, the CDR3 is TGTGCCAGTAGTATAGGAGCGGGAATCCCCTCTGGAAACACCATATATTTT. The J gene is TRBJ1-3, the V gene TRBV19; D is unresolved. The CDR3 is made up of 17 amino acids. Trimming shortened V by 1 base and J by 0 bases, and 13 bases separated the two germline ends. Germline V gives CDR1 LNHDA, CDR2 SQIVND (reference sequence).

The rearrangement links TRBV7-3 to TRBJ1-2; D is possibly TRBD1 (5 bases). With 0 bases removed from V and 5 bases from J, the gap between germline ends came to 7 bases. The germline gives CDR1 SGHTA, CDR2 FQGTGA. The length of the CDR3 is 13 residues. CDR3 sequence reads: CASSLTEGYGYTF. CDR3 in DNA: TGTGCCAGCAGCTTAACGGAGGGGTATGGCTACACCTTC.

This clone has just one count. The chain has TRBV29-1 and TRBJ1-1; D is possibly TRBD1 (6 bases). With 4 bases removed from V and 0 bases from J, the gap between germline ends came to 9 bases. CDR1 is SQVTM, CDR2 ANQGSEA, per germline. The CDR3 consists of 13 residues. The DNA of the CDR3 is TGCAGCGTTGTTGGACAGCTGAACACTGAAGCTTTCTTT. It is translated as CSVVGQLNTEAFF.

The genes are TRBV5-1 and TRBJ2-3; 12 bases are a match to TRBD2. The V and J ends lost 4 bases and 2 bases, in that order; junction bases with no gene match: 8. The germline V gene encodes CDR1 SGHRS and CDR2 YFSETQ. This CDR3 is built from 17 residues. The CDR3 protein is CASSVSSGGADTDTQYF. DNA of the CDR3: TGCGCCAGCAGCGTCTCTAGCGGGGGGGCCGACACAGATACGCAGTATTTT.

V gene TRBV29-1 combines with J gene TRBJ1-5; possibly TRBD1 for D (5 bases). V lost 5 bases and J 2 bases, leaving 16 bases between the germline ends. The CDR3 is 15 amino acids. Germline V gene data show CDR1 as SQVTM and CDR2 as ANQGSEA. The CDR3 reads CSVTQGSGGNQPQHF. The CDR3, as DNA: TGCAGCGTTACCCAGGGTTCTGGAGGCAATCAGCCCCAGCATTTT.

The rearrangement links TRBV5-1 to TRBJ2-3; D might be TRBD2 (5 bases). V was trimmed by 0 bases and J by 2 bases, leaving 10 bases between them. Germline CDR1 reads SGHRS; CDR2 reads YFSETQ. This CDR3 spans 15 amino acids. The CDR3 sequence is CASSLAAGPTDTQYF. The CDR3 DNA is TGCGCCAGCAGCTTGGCCGCGGGCCCCACAGATACGCAGTATTTT.

The chain uses TRBV19 and TRBJ2-7; 10 nucleotides match TRBD1. The V segment lost 5 bases and the J segment 1 base; nucleotides outside the gene matches: 8. CDR1 and CDR2 from the germline V gene are LNHDA and SQIVND (reference sequence). This CDR3 spans 16 amino acids. DNA for the CDR3: TGTGCCAGTAGTGGTCAGGGGGACAGGGGTTCCTACGAGCAGTACTTC. Protein: CASSGQGDRGSYEQYF.

The chain uses TRBV7-3 and TRBJ2-1; D possibly corresponds to TRBD1 (6 bases). Deletions cut 8 bases from V and 7 bases from J, with 15 bases between. In germline, CDR1 is SGHTA, CDR2 FQGTGA. There are 13 residues in the CDR3. The CDR3 here is CASSLGALNEQFF. In DNA, the CDR3 is TGTGCCAGCTCCTTGGGGGCGCTGAATGAGCAGTTCTTC.

This clone occurred a few times. The chain couples TRBV5-1 to TRBJ2-1; a possible D gene is TRBD2 (7 bases). V was cut by 4 bases and J by 8 bases, with 22 bases left in between. Germline CDR1 and CDR2: SGHRS and YFSETQ. The CDR3 extends over 16 amino acids. CDR3 bases: TGCGCCAGCAGCCTGGGTTCTGGGGGGGGCCTCGATGAGCAGTTCTTC. Translated, it gives CASSLGSGGGLDEQFF.

J is TRBJ1-1 and V is TRBV20-1; D might be TRBD1 (6 bases). This CDR3 region has 11 residues. Trimming removed 6 bases from V and 6 bases from J, with 11 bases in between. Germline V gene lookup returns CDR1 DFQATT and CDR2 SNEGSKA (reference sequence). CDR3 residues: CSANRVPEAFF. The CDR3, as DNA: TGCAGTGCAAACAGGGTACCTGAAGCTTTCTTT.

This clone was counted a few times. The chain links TRBV6-6 to TRBJ2-7; 7 positions agree with TRBD1. Trimming removed 2 bases from V and 11 bases from J; junction bases left unmatched: 12. The length of the CDR3 is 14 residues. Germline loops: CDR1 MNHNY, CDR2 SVGAGI (reference sequence). The CDR3 region is CASSYTIQGRVEYF. The CDR3 DNA reads as TGTGCCAGCAGTTACACGATACAGGGGCGGGTGGAGTACTTC.